This T cell receptor beta chain was identified during a study of T cell responses to AZD1222 COVID-19 vaccine. Some clones are missing from TCRdb's copy, which holds only in-frame ones; the method was immunoSEQ multiplex PCR. The top ten hold roughly a quarter of the sample, which has 120,000 or so clones, around nine tenths seen once. This receptor was obtained from an adult in good health. The sequencing used peripheral blood, collected on day 0 of AZD1222 vaccination.

CDR3 nucleotide sequence: TGTGCCACCCCGGGGGGCGGGGTGATTGCCCAGACCAACAATGAGCAGTTCTTC. It codes for CATPGGGVIAQTNNEQFF. V and J are TRBV24-1 and TRBJ2-1; tentatively, D is TRBD2 (7 bases). V gave up 9 bases and J gave up 5 bases, with 28 bases separating them. Germline V lookup: CDR1 KGHDR, CDR2 SFDVKD. The CDR3 is 18 residues long.